This TCR beta chain originates from a study of CD8 T cells in ankylosing spondylitis. V was clipped by 6 bases and J by 11 bases, with 15 bases between them. The length of the CDR3 is 12 residues. Germline CDR1 and CDR2: MDHEN and SYDVKM. MiXCR, applied by TCRdb to the 5' RACE reads, yields one record per CDR3 protein. The data contain some 240,000 distinct CDR3 sequences, 20% to 30% of them singletons. The source material was blood, either unsorted or a sorted T cell fraction (not recorded which). The receptor's source is a male donor with ankylosing spondylitis or in good health (not recorded which). The V gene is TRBV28, the J gene TRBJ2-3; D is possibly TRBD2 (5 bases). CDR3 in amino acids: CASRSNSVMQYF. The CDR3 DNA reads TGTGCCAGCAGGAGTAATAGCGTCATGCAGTATTTT.